A selection of T cell receptor beta chains follows, all from one sample in a study of STAT5B mutations in CD4+ large granular lymphocyte leukemia. The table came from immunoSEQ multiplex PCR; TCRdb's copy has only in-frame clones and leaves some out. The sample has fewer than 40,000 clones, approximately 91% seen once. The sequenced sample was CD4+ T cells from blood buffy coats. These receptors originate from a human donor in good health. Each CDR3 is given with its conserved first and last residue. A D gene is named only where the DNA matches it firmly. Size tells how often a clone was seen (once, few, many) or the class of an expanded clone, and some rows leave it out.

d_gene: -
j_gene: TRBJ1-5
len: 13
v_gene: TRBV18
abundance: -
CDR3aa: CASSPDQGQPQHF
CDR3nt: TGTGCCAGCTCACCGGATCAGGGTCAGCCCCAGCATTTT

d_gene: TRBD2
j_gene: TRBJ2-1
len: 16
v_gene: TRBV5-4
abundance: -
CDR3aa: CASSPGLAGVGNEQFF
CDR3nt: TGTGCCAGCAGCCCTGGACTAGCGGGAGTTGGTAATGAGCAGTTCTTC

d_gene: -
j_gene: TRBJ1-1
len: 14
v_gene: TRBV2
abundance: -
CDR3aa: CASPLPGGDTEAFF
CDR3nt: TGTGCCAGCCCCTTGCCCGGCGGAGATACTGAAGCTTTCTTT

d_gene: -
j_gene: TRBJ2-7
len: 15
v_gene: TRBV5-1
abundance: few
CDR3aa: CASSPPAARVYEQYF
CDR3nt: TGCGCCAGCAGCCCCCCGGCCGCCAGGGTTTACGAGCAGTACTTC

d_gene: -
j_gene: TRBJ1-1
len: 15
v_gene: TRBV5-1
abundance: -
CDR3aa: CASSLDGRETAEAFF
CDR3nt: TGCGCCAGCAGCTTGGACGGCAGGGAGACGGCCGAAGCTTTCTTT

d_gene: -
j_gene: TRBJ2-7
len: 13
v_gene: TRBV5-1
abundance: -
CDR3aa: CASSPPLPYEQYF
CDR3nt: TGCGCCAGCAGCCCACCCCTACCCTACGAGCAGTACTTC

d_gene: -
j_gene: TRBJ1-1
len: 16
v_gene: TRBV5-8
abundance: -
CDR3aa: CASSLARALLNTEAFF
CDR3nt: TGTGCCAGCAGCTTGGCCAGGGCCCTCCTGAACACTGAAGCTTTCTTT

d_gene: -
j_gene: TRBJ1-1
len: 13
v_gene: TRBV2
abundance: -
CDR3aa: CARGVWDHTEAFF
CDR3nt: TGTGCGAGAGGGGTATGGGACCACACTGAAGCTTTCTTT

d_gene: TRBD1
j_gene: TRBJ1-3
len: 15
v_gene: TRBV9
abundance: few
CDR3aa: CASSVGTGAGNTIYF
CDR3nt: TGTGCCAGCAGCGTCGGGACAGGGGCTGGAAACACCATATATTTT

d_gene: -
j_gene: TRBJ2-7
len: 14
v_gene: TRBV7-8
abundance: -
CDR3aa: CASSLSEIRDEQYF
CDR3nt: TGTGCCAGCAGCTTAAGTGAAATTAGGGACGAGCAGTACTTC

d_gene: -
j_gene: TRBJ2-3
len: 16
v_gene: TRBV5-1
abundance: -
CDR3aa: CASSLDGVPSTDTQYF
CDR3nt: TGCGCCAGCAGCTTGGACGGCGTCCCTAGCACAGATACGCAGTATTTT

d_gene: TRBD1
j_gene: TRBJ1-2
len: 12
v_gene: TRBV28
abundance: -
CDR3aa: CASSGSDRERTF
CDR3nt: TGTGCCAGCAGTGGTTCCGACAGGGAGCGCACCTTC

d_gene: -
j_gene: TRBJ2-4
len: 17
v_gene: TRBV7-2
abundance: -
CDR3aa: CASSPRGAGGGKNIQYF
CDR3nt: TGTGCCAGCAGCCCAAGGGGGGCAGGTGGAGGCAAAAACATTCAGTACTTC

d_gene: TRBD1
j_gene: TRBJ1-1
len: 16
v_gene: TRBV19
abundance: few
CDR3aa: CASRSRDRPLNTEAFF
CDR3nt: TGTGCCAGTAGATCCCGGGACAGGCCCCTGAACACTGAAGCTTTCTTT

d_gene: TRBD2
j_gene: TRBJ2-4
len: 15
v_gene: TRBV5-1
abundance: -
CDR3aa: CASSLGLASKNIQYF
CDR3nt: TGCGCCAGCAGCTTGGGACTAGCCTCCAAAAACATTCAGTACTTC

d_gene: -
j_gene: TRBJ1-2
len: 14
v_gene: TRBV6-5
abundance: once
CDR3aa: CASSYSGGAGGYTF
CDR3nt: TGTGCCAGCAGTTACTCGGGGGGGGCGGGAGGCTACACCTTC

d_gene: TRBD2
j_gene: TRBJ2-1
len: 16
v_gene: TRBV7-9
abundance: -
CDR3aa: CASSLEVAGVKDEQFF
CDR3nt: TGTGCCAGCAGCTTAGAGGTAGCGGGAGTGAAGGATGAGCAGTTCTTC

d_gene: -
j_gene: TRBJ2-2
len: 16
v_gene: TRBV19
abundance: -
CDR3aa: CASRQQGTGSVGELFF
CDR3nt: TGTGCCAGTAGGCAACAGGGAACAGGGTCTGTCGGGGAGCTGTTTTTT

d_gene: TRBD1
j_gene: TRBJ1-2
len: 14
v_gene: TRBV19
abundance: -
CDR3aa: CASKDRVDNYGYTF
CDR3nt: TGTGCCAGCAAGGACAGGGTCGATAACTATGGCTACACCTTC

d_gene: TRBD1
j_gene: TRBJ1-2
len: 17
v_gene: TRBV19
abundance: -
CDR3aa: CASTTISGTGNGGGYTF
CDR3nt: TGTGCCAGTACCACAATCTCCGGGACAGGGAACGGAGGCGGCTACACCTTC

d_gene: TRBD1
j_gene: TRBJ2-7
len: 17
v_gene: TRBV5-1
abundance: -
CDR3aa: CASSSVFQGARGYEQYF
CDR3nt: TGCGCCAGCAGCTCGGTATTTCAGGGGGCTAGAGGCTACGAGCAGTACTTC

d_gene: TRBD2
j_gene: TRBJ2-5
len: 17
v_gene: TRBV11-2
abundance: -
CDR3aa: CASSLQRASGSGGTQYF
CDR3nt: TGTGCCAGCAGCTTACAGAGGGCTAGCGGGAGCGGGGGGACCCAGTACTTC

d_gene: TRBD1
j_gene: TRBJ1-1
len: 15
v_gene: TRBV5-4
abundance: -
CDR3aa: CASSGRQGAGTEAFF
CDR3nt: TGTGCCAGCAGCGGACGACAGGGGGCTGGGACTGAAGCTTTCTTT

d_gene: -
j_gene: TRBJ1-1
len: 13
v_gene: TRBV6-5
abundance: few
CDR3aa: CASSEQRGTEAFF
CDR3nt: TGTGCCAGCAGTGAACAGCGAGGGACTGAAGCTTTCTTT

d_gene: -
j_gene: TRBJ1-1
len: 14
v_gene: TRBV6-5
abundance: once
CDR3aa: CASSYRNQGAEAFF
CDR3nt: TGTGCCAGCAGTTACCGGAACCAGGGCGCTGAAGCTTTCTTT

d_gene: TRBD2
j_gene: TRBJ2-2
len: 16
v_gene: TRBV7-3
abundance: -
CDR3aa: CASSFVGLTNTGELFF
CDR3nt: TGTGCCAGCAGCTTCGTGGGACTAACGAACACCGGGGAGCTGTTTTTT

d_gene: TRBD1
j_gene: TRBJ2-1
len: 14
v_gene: TRBV12-5
abundance: -
CDR3aa: CASGSVGTVTDEFF
CDR3nt: TGTGCTAGTGGTTCTGTTGGGACAGTCACCGACGAGTTCTTC

d_gene: -
j_gene: TRBJ2-5
len: 14
v_gene: TRBV15
abundance: -
CDR3aa: CATSITPDQETQYF
CDR3nt: TGTGCCACCAGCATTACTCCGGACCAAGAGACCCAGTACTTC

d_gene: -
j_gene: TRBJ1-3
len: 18
v_gene: TRBV7-2
abundance: -
CDR3aa: CASSSGPGKKGSGNTIYF
CDR3nt: TGTGCCAGCAGCTCGGGACCGGGCAAAAAAGGCTCTGGAAACACCATATATTTT

d_gene: -
j_gene: TRBJ2-2
len: 14
v_gene: TRBV7-7
abundance: -
CDR3aa: CASSLSGMTGELFF
CDR3nt: TGTGCCAGCAGCTTATCAGGGATGACCGGGGAGCTGTTTTTT

d_gene: -
j_gene: TRBJ1-6
len: 16
v_gene: TRBV5-1
abundance: -
CDR3aa: CASRDARGGAESPLHF
CDR3nt: TGCGCCAGCAGAGATGCGAGAGGCGGGGCCGAGTCACCCCTCCACTTT

d_gene: -
j_gene: TRBJ1-4
len: 16
v_gene: TRBV28
abundance: -
CDR3aa: CASKGSSGVFNEKLFF
CDR3nt: TGTGCCAGCAAAGGTTCATCGGGGGTTTTTAATGAAAAACTGTTTTTT

d_gene: TRBD2
j_gene: TRBJ2-5
len: 19
v_gene: TRBV9
abundance: -
CDR3aa: CASSAGTSGRAFYGETQYF
CDR3nt: TGTGCCAGCAGCGCCGGGACTAGCGGGAGGGCCTTTTATGGAGAGACCCAGTACTTC

d_gene: -
j_gene: TRBJ2-5
len: 18
v_gene: TRBV21-1
abundance: once
CDR3aa: CATHSTRGRREGKETQYF
CDR3nt: TGTGCCACTCACTCCACTAGGGGTCGCCGGGAGGGTAAGGAGACCCAGTACTTC

d_gene: -
j_gene: TRBJ1-1
len: 15
v_gene: TRBV9
abundance: -
CDR3aa: CASSVDQGMVTEAFF
CDR3nt: TGTGCCAGCAGCGTAGACCAGGGGATGGTTACTGAAGCTTTCTTT

d_gene: TRBD2
j_gene: TRBJ2-1
len: 17
v_gene: TRBV15
abundance: -
CDR3aa: CATSRDGPSGRSYEQFF
CDR3nt: TGTGCCACCAGCAGAGATGGACCTAGCGGGAGAAGTTATGAGCAGTTCTTC

d_gene: -
j_gene: TRBJ2-3
len: 17
v_gene: TRBV28
abundance: -
CDR3aa: CASSLFGALGGTDTQYF
CDR3nt: TGTGCCAGTTCCCTCTTCGGGGCCCTGGGTGGCACAGATACGCAGTATTTT

d_gene: -
j_gene: TRBJ2-2
len: 14
v_gene: TRBV7-3
abundance: -
CDR3aa: CASSSTDLTGELFF
CDR3nt: TGTGCCAGCAGCTCCACTGACCTTACCGGGGAGCTGTTTTTT

d_gene: TRBD1
j_gene: TRBJ1-4
len: 14
v_gene: TRBV5-1
abundance: -
CDR3aa: CASSFDRVNEKLFF
CDR3nt: TGCGCCAGCAGCTTCGACAGGGTTAATGAAAAACTGTTTTTT

d_gene: -
j_gene: TRBJ2-7
len: 15
v_gene: TRBV7-8
abundance: -
CDR3aa: CASSFGLLLSYEQYF
CDR3nt: TGTGCCAGCAGCTTTGGGCTCCTGCTCTCCTACGAGCAGTACTTC

d_gene: TRBD1
j_gene: TRBJ1-1
len: 14
v_gene: TRBV11-2
abundance: -
CDR3aa: CASSLHRGGTEAFF
CDR3nt: TGTGCCAGCAGCTTGCACAGGGGTGGGACTGAAGCTTTCTTT

d_gene: -
j_gene: TRBJ1-6
len: 14
v_gene: TRBV6-5
abundance: -
CDR3aa: CASSSRDRSSPLHF
CDR3nt: TGTGCCAGCAGTTCACGCGACAGAAGTTCACCCCTCCACTTT

d_gene: TRBD2
j_gene: TRBJ2-2
len: 15
v_gene: TRBV5-1
abundance: -
CDR3aa: CASSSLAGDTGELFF
CDR3nt: TGCGCCAGCAGCAGTCTAGCGGGAGACACCGGGGAGCTGTTTTTT

d_gene: -
j_gene: TRBJ2-7
len: 11
v_gene: TRBV10-3
abundance: -
CDR3aa: CAISGKDEQYF
CDR3nt: TGTGCCATCAGTGGTAAAGACGAGCAGTACTTC

d_gene: TRBD2
j_gene: TRBJ2-7
len: 16
v_gene: TRBV5-5
abundance: -
CDR3aa: CASSRGLAGVPYEQYF
CDR3nt: TGTGCCAGCAGCAGAGGACTAGCGGGGGTCCCCTACGAGCAGTACTTC

d_gene: -
j_gene: TRBJ1-1
len: 16
v_gene: TRBV11-2
abundance: -
CDR3aa: CASSFQGSSMNTEAFF
CDR3nt: TGTGCCAGCAGCTTTCAGGGAAGCTCCATGAACACTGAAGCTTTCTTT

d_gene: TRBD2
j_gene: TRBJ2-1
len: 15
v_gene: TRBV7-6
abundance: once
CDR3aa: CASSLGSGSYNEQFF
CDR3nt: TGTGCCAGCAGCTTAGGTAGCGGGTCCTACAATGAGCAGTTCTTC

d_gene: -
j_gene: TRBJ1-1
len: 14
v_gene: TRBV11-2
abundance: -
CDR3aa: CASSLAMGNTEAFF
CDR3nt: TGTGCCAGCAGCTTAGCAATGGGGAACACTGAAGCTTTCTTT

d_gene: TRBD1
j_gene: TRBJ2-7
len: 15
v_gene: TRBV6-6
abundance: -
CDR3aa: CASSDPGQGRYEQYF
CDR3nt: TGTGCCAGCAGTGACCCGGGACAGGGGCGCTACGAGCAGTACTTC

d_gene: -
j_gene: TRBJ1-2
len: 12
v_gene: TRBV10-1
abundance: -
CDR3aa: CASSEGAIGYTF
CDR3nt: TGCGCCAGCAGTGAAGGGGCTATTGGCTACACCTTC

d_gene: TRBD2
j_gene: TRBJ2-1
len: 15
v_gene: TRBV10-3
abundance: once
CDR3aa: CAITQLAGGPGEQFF
CDR3nt: TGTGCCATCACCCAACTAGCGGGAGGGCCTGGTGAGCAGTTCTTC

d_gene: -
j_gene: TRBJ2-7
len: 14
v_gene: TRBV19
abundance: -
CDR3aa: CASSIAGGPSEQYF
CDR3nt: TGTGCCAGTAGTATAGCTGGGGGGCCGTCCGAGCAGTACTTC

d_gene: TRBD2
j_gene: TRBJ2-7
len: 14
v_gene: TRBV5-1
abundance: -
CDR3aa: CASSLALAAYEQYF
CDR3nt: TGCGCCAGCAGCTTGGCCCTAGCGGCCTACGAGCAGTACTTC

d_gene: -
j_gene: TRBJ2-1
len: 13
v_gene: TRBV9
abundance: -
CDR3aa: CASSLNFRDEQFF
CDR3nt: TGTGCCAGCAGCCTAAATTTCCGAGATGAGCAGTTCTTC

d_gene: TRBD1
j_gene: TRBJ1-4
len: 15
v_gene: TRBV28
abundance: -
CDR3aa: CASTTDRGEEEKLFF
CDR3nt: TGTGCCAGCACCACGGACAGGGGAGAGGAAGAAAAACTGTTTTTT

d_gene: -
j_gene: TRBJ2-3
len: 18
v_gene: TRBV13
abundance: -
CDR3aa: CASSHSAVGLITEDTQYF
CDR3nt: TGTGCCAGCAGCCACTCGGCGGTCGGCCTCATTACAGAAGATACGCAGTATTTT

d_gene: -
j_gene: TRBJ1-4
len: 13
v_gene: TRBV12-5
abundance: -
CDR3aa: CASGLYGNEKLFF
CDR3nt: TGTGCTAGTGGTTTGTACGGGAATGAAAAACTGTTTTTT

d_gene: -
j_gene: TRBJ1-2
len: 14
v_gene: TRBV6-1
abundance: -
CDR3aa: CASSPGSGPYGYTF
CDR3nt: TGTGCCAGCAGCCCCGGAAGCGGACCTTATGGCTACACCTTC

d_gene: -
j_gene: TRBJ1-1
len: 10
v_gene: TRBV29-1
abundance: -
CDR3aa: CSVRDTEAFF
CDR3nt: TGCAGCGTTAGGGACACTGAAGCTTTCTTT